This is a list of T cell receptor beta chains from one sample in a study of T cell changes during pregnancy in multiple sclerosis. Generated by immunoSEQ multiplex PCR, the TCRdb table keeps only in-frame clones and is missing some. The sample holds 50,000 or so clones; approximately 94% are singletons and the top ten take around 0.6%. Specimen: CD4+ T cells from peripheral blood mononuclear cells, collected in the second trimester of pregnancy. The origin of the receptors is a female donor with multiple sclerosis, enrolled in a pregnancy study. CDR3s include the opening cysteine and the closing phenylalanine or tryptophan. The D gene is left open where the match is weak. The listing skips clone size in some rows; elsewhere it reads once, few, many or a size class.

V gene: TRBV4-3
J gene: TRBJ2-3
D gene: TRBD2
clone size: .
CDR3 protein: CASSQDPAGGGTDTQYF
CDR3 DNA: TGCGCCAGCAGCCAAGACCCGGCGGGGGGAGGCACAGATACGCAGTATTTT

V gene: TRBV5-1
J gene: TRBJ2-3
D gene: TRBD2
clone size: .
CDR3 protein: CASSRRGDSDTQYF
CDR3 DNA: TGCGCCAGCAGCCGGCGGGGGGACTCGGATACGCAGTATTTT

V gene: TRBV6-5
J gene: TRBJ2-7
D gene: .
clone size: .
CDR3 protein: CASSYGTYYEQYF
CDR3 DNA: TGTGCCAGCAGTTACGGGACATACTACGAGCAGTACTTC

V gene: TRBV7-9
J gene: TRBJ1-5
D gene: TRBD1
clone size: .
CDR3 protein: CATEKDRNQPQHF
CDR3 DNA: TGTGCCACCGAGAAGGACAGGAATCAGCCCCAGCATTTT

V gene: TRBV5-4
J gene: TRBJ2-5
D gene: .
clone size: few
CDR3 protein: CASSRGGELETQYF
CDR3 DNA: TGTGCCAGCAGCCGGGGTGGGGAGTTGGAGACCCAGTACTTC

V gene: TRBV19
J gene: TRBJ2-7
D gene: TRBD1
clone size: once
CDR3 protein: CASSRLDRGGYEQYF
CDR3 DNA: TGTGCCAGTAGTAGGTTGGACAGGGGCGGCTACGAGCAGTACTTC

V gene: TRBV9
J gene: TRBJ2-3
D gene: TRBD2
clone size: .
CDR3 protein: CASSAGRLTAVGTQYF
CDR3 DNA: TGTGCCAGCAGCGCCGGGAGGCTCACCGCGGTAGGTACGCAGTATTTT

V gene: TRBV6-4
J gene: TRBJ2-3
D gene: TRBD1
clone size: .
CDR3 protein: CASSVDRTSTDTQYF
CDR3 DNA: TGTGCCAGCAGTGTGGACAGGACCAGCACAGATACGCAGTATTTT

V gene: TRBV6-6
J gene: TRBJ2-3
D gene: .
clone size: .
CDR3 protein: CASSYPPADTQYF
CDR3 DNA: TGTGCCAGCAGTTACCCCCCGGCAGATACGCAGTATTTT

V gene: TRBV6-5
J gene: TRBJ2-7
D gene: .
clone size: .
CDR3 protein: CASSYINEQYF
CDR3 DNA: TGTGCCAGCAGTTACATTAACGAGCAGTACTTC

V gene: TRBV5-4
J gene: TRBJ1-2
D gene: .
clone size: .
CDR3 protein: CASSLDGLDYGYTF
CDR3 DNA: TGTGCCAGCAGCTTGGACGGTCTAGACTATGGCTACACCTTC

V gene: TRBV5-4
J gene: TRBJ1-2
D gene: .
clone size: .
CDR3 protein: CASSFGGAGGYTF
CDR3 DNA: TGTGCCAGCAGCTTTGGGGGGGCCGGTGGCTACACCTTC

V gene: TRBV5-4
J gene: TRBJ1-2
D gene: TRBD1
clone size: .
CDR3 protein: CASSWFRQGTYGYTF
CDR3 DNA: TGTGCCAGCAGCTGGTTCCGACAGGGCACCTATGGCTACACCTTC

V gene: TRBV7-9
J gene: TRBJ1-4
D gene: .
clone size: few
CDR3 protein: CASSSSGMHEKLFF
CDR3 DNA: TGTGCCAGCAGCTCGTCGGGAATGCATGAAAAACTGTTTTTT

V gene: TRBV5-1
J gene: TRBJ2-7
D gene: TRBD2
clone size: .
CDR3 protein: CASSLIRGGPEQYF
CDR3 DNA: TGCGCCAGCAGCTTAATTCGGGGGGGCCCCGAGCAGTACTTC

V gene: TRBV30
J gene: TRBJ2-3
D gene: TRBD1
clone size: .
CDR3 protein: CAWTGGSTDTQYF
CDR3 DNA: TGTGCCTGGACAGGGGGTAGCACAGATACGCAGTATTTT

V gene: TRBV25-1
J gene: TRBJ2-7
D gene: TRBD1
clone size: .
CDR3 protein: CASSFAGTGAGEQYF
CDR3 DNA: TGTGCCAGCAGTTTCGCCGGGACAGGGGCCGGCGAGCAGTACTTC

V gene: TRBV11-3
J gene: TRBJ2-7
D gene: .
clone size: .
CDR3 protein: CASSLDGGEQYF
CDR3 DNA: TGTGCCAGCAGCTTAGATGGGGGGGAGCAGTACTTC

V gene: TRBV4-3
J gene: TRBJ1-1
D gene: .
clone size: .
CDR3 protein: CASSQEELNTEAFF
CDR3 DNA: TGCGCCAGCAGCCAAGAAGAGCTGAACACTGAAGCTTTCTTT

V gene: TRBV2
J gene: TRBJ1-1
D gene: .
clone size: .
CDR3 protein: CASSEGPFGMRDTEAFF
CDR3 DNA: TGTGCCAGCAGTGAAGGGCCCTTCGGTATGCGGGACACTGAAGCTTTCTTT

V gene: TRBV18
J gene: TRBJ1-2
D gene: TRBD1
clone size: .
CDR3 protein: CASSPGRPGGRSYGYTF
CDR3 DNA: TGTGCCAGCTCACCGGGGAGGCCAGGGGGCCGAAGCTATGGCTACACCTTC

V gene: TRBV7-2
J gene: TRBJ1-4
D gene: TRBD1
clone size: .
CDR3 protein: CASSQGAGAGEKLFF
CDR3 DNA: TGTGCCAGCAGCCAGGGGGCAGGGGCAGGTGAAAAACTGTTTTTT

V gene: TRBV6-1
J gene: TRBJ1-2
D gene: TRBD1
clone size: .
CDR3 protein: CASSAASRGVSYGYTF
CDR3 DNA: TGTGCCAGCAGTGCTGCGTCCAGGGGGGTCAGCTATGGCTACACCTTC

V gene: TRBV4-1
J gene: TRBJ1-2
D gene: .
clone size: .
CDR3 protein: CASSQGDQGSQIYGYTF
CDR3 DNA: TGCGCCAGCAGCCAAGGCGATCAGGGGTCGCAAATCTATGGCTACACCTTC

V gene: TRBV2
J gene: TRBJ1-4
D gene: .
clone size: .
CDR3 protein: CASIGDTYEKLFF
CDR3 DNA: TGTGCCAGCATCGGGGACACCTACGAAAAACTGTTTTTT

V gene: TRBV7-6
J gene: TRBJ2-3
D gene: TRBD2
clone size: .
CDR3 protein: CASSLGASGGTDTQYF
CDR3 DNA: TGTGCCAGCAGCTTAGGAGCCAGCGGGGGCACAGATACGCAGTATTTT

V gene: TRBV11-3
J gene: TRBJ2-3
D gene: .
clone size: .
CDR3 protein: CASSLVQGADTQYF
CDR3 DNA: TGTGCCAGCAGCTTAGTACAGGGTGCAGATACGCAGTATTTT

V gene: TRBV6-1
J gene: TRBJ2-7
D gene: TRBD1
clone size: .
CDR3 protein: CASSGGTGGRFSYEQYF
CDR3 DNA: TGTGCCAGCAGTGGGGGGACAGGCGGCCGATTCTCCTACGAGCAGTACTTC

V gene: TRBV5-1
J gene: TRBJ2-2
D gene: TRBD2
clone size: .
CDR3 protein: CASSQGTSSTGELFF
CDR3 DNA: TGCGCCAGCAGCCAAGGGACTAGCAGCACCGGGGAGCTGTTTTTT

V gene: TRBV19
J gene: TRBJ2-7
D gene: TRBD2
clone size: .
CDR3 protein: CASSNRTSSYEQYF
CDR3 DNA: TGTGCCAGTAGTAATAGGACTAGCTCCTACGAGCAGTACTTC

V gene: TRBV7-2
J gene: TRBJ2-6
D gene: .
clone size: .
CDR3 protein: CASSLQVAGANVLTF
CDR3 DNA: TGTGCCAGCAGCTTACAAGTAGCCGGGGCCAACGTCCTGACTTTC

V gene: TRBV5-1
J gene: TRBJ2-3
D gene: .
clone size: .
CDR3 protein: CASGRSSSTDTQYF
CDR3 DNA: TGCGCCAGCGGTCGGTCCTCTAGCACAGATACGCAGTATTTT

V gene: TRBV29-1
J gene: TRBJ1-2
D gene: TRBD1
clone size: .
CDR3 protein: CSVPGQGDTRRGYTF
CDR3 DNA: TGCAGCGTTCCGGGACAGGGGGATACGCGGAGAGGCTACACCTTC

V gene: TRBV11-2
J gene: TRBJ1-1
D gene: .
clone size: .
CDR3 protein: CASSRDLNTEAFF
CDR3 DNA: TGTGCCAGCAGCCGGGACTTGAACACTGAAGCTTTCTTT

V gene: TRBV6-1
J gene: TRBJ2-1
D gene: .
clone size: .
CDR3 protein: CASFFQAEYNEQFF
CDR3 DNA: TGTGCCAGCTTTTTTCAGGCCGAATACAATGAGCAGTTCTTC